These 32 T cell receptor beta chains came from one sample sequenced in a study of CD8+CD57+ T cells in acquired aplastic anemia. It was genomic DNA that served as the template for profiling TCR beta VDJ and CDR3. TCRdb reprocessed the reads via MiXCR and lists one record per CDR3 protein. The profile shows 150,000 to 200,000 distinct CDR3 sequences, over 60% of them singletons. Sequenced material: sorted CD4+, CD8+, or CD8+CD57+ T cells (not recorded which) from PBMCs. The receptors shown here come from a human donor with severe aplastic anemia or a healthy control (not recorded which).

The chain couples TRBV29-1 to TRBJ1-1, with 9 bases that match TRBD1. The germline V gene encodes CDR1 SQVTM and CDR2 ANQGSEA. This CDR3 region has 12 residues. V gave up 7 bases and J gave up 6 bases; unmatched junction bases: 6. CDR3 nucleotide sequence: TGCAGCGGTAGGACAGGGGTCGCTGAAGCTTTCTTT. Translating gives CSGRTGVAEAFF.

The chain links TRBV6-5 to TRBJ2-7; D not resolved. Germline CDR1 reads MNHEY; CDR2 reads SVGAGI. V was trimmed by 0 bases and J by 4 bases, leaving 7 bases between them. This CDR3 spans 13 amino acids. The CDR3 loop reads CASSYSTGYEQYF. The DNA for the CDR3 is TGTGCCAGCAGTTACTCGACGGGTTACGAGCAGTACTTC.

As concerns this clonotype: At one end the junction does not follow the germline gene, possibly because of a read error. The J gene is TRBJ2-6, the V gene TRBV9, with 7 nucleotides matching TRBD1. This CDR3 contains 14 residues. Germline values: CDR1 SGDLS, CDR2 YYNGEE. The CDR3 nucleotides are TGTGCCAGCAGCGTAGAGGGGGCTCACGGGGAGCTGTTTTTC. Encoded protein: CASSVEGAHGELFF.

Comment on this clonotype: One end of the junction does not line up with germline, which may come from a read error. The chain links TRBV7-9 to TRBJ2-5; 11 bases are shared with TRBD2. CDR1 is SEHNR, CDR2 FQNEAQ, per germline (reference sequence). The CDR3 has 17 residues. The CDR3 nucleotides read TGTGCCGGCAGCTTAAGATCTAGCGGGGGGTACCAAGAGACCCAGTACTTC. It translates to CAGSLRSSGGYQETQYF.

The table lists this clonotype with a few counts. The gene calls are TRBV2 and TRBJ1-2; no definite D call. The CDR3 sequence is 14 residues long. V gave up 3 bases and J gave up 7 bases, with 15 bases separating them. CDR1 is SNHLY and CDR2 is FYNNEI in the germline V gene. CDR3 region: CASSELKGFGGYTF. The CDR3 DNA reads TGTGCCAGCAGTGAGTTAAAAGGTTTTGGTGGCTACACCTTC. The entire variable domain, with the rest obtained from reference TRBV2 and TRBJ1-2, is as follows: EPEVTQTPSHQVTQMGQEVILRCVPISNHLYFYWYRQILGQKVEFLVSFYNNEISEKSEIFDDQFSVERPDGSNFTLKIRSTKLEDSAMYFCASSELKGFGGYTFGSGTRLTVV.

The chain uses TRBV7-8 and TRBJ1-1, with 7 bases aligning to TRBD1. After removal of 5 bases from V and 1 base from J, the junction contained 7 bases not matched to a gene. Germline V gene sequence: CDR1 SGHVS, CDR2 FQNEAQ. The CDR3 totals 15 residues. CDR3 DNA: TGTGCCAGCAGCCGACCGACAGGGCAGAACACTGAAGCTTTCTTT. As protein: CASSRPTGQNTEAFF.

The chain recombines TRBV30 with TRBJ2-7; no firm D call. V lost 0 bases, J lost 2 bases, and 5 bases lay in between. This CDR3 has 12 residues. Germline V CDR1 and CDR2: GTSNPN, SVGIG (reference sequence). CDR3 in amino acids: CAWSVGPYEQYF. The CDR3 nucleotides read TGTGCCTGGAGTGTAGGGCCCTACGAGCAGTACTTC.

The chain joins TRBV7-9 to TRBJ2-2; D is ambiguous. The CDR3 length is 14 residues. Germline V CDR1 and CDR2: SEHNR, FQNEAQ (reference sequence). V was trimmed by 1 base and J by 5 bases, leaving 8 bases between them. Here the CDR3 reads CASSLDVLTGELFF. As DNA, the CDR3 is TGTGCCAGCAGCTTAGACGTCCTAACCGGGGAGCTGTTTTTT.

The sample holds a few counts of this clonotype. The chain carries TRBV30 and TRBJ2-3, with D perhaps matching TRBD1 or TRBD2 (6 bases each). The V end was cut by 0 bases, the J end by 6 bases, with 10 bases between. The germline V gene encodes CDR1 GTSNPN and CDR2 SVGIG (reference sequence). The CDR3 consists of 13 residues. The CDR3 here is CAWSVGGPDTQYF. The CDR3, as DNA: TGTGCCTGGAGTGTAGGGGGGCCTGATACGCAGTATTTT.

This clonotype was observed once. The chain links TRBV7-2 to TRBJ2-2; 7 positions match TRBD1. V lost 5 bases and J lost 5; bases outside the gene matches: 8. CDR3 length equals 15 residues. Germline V CDR1 and CDR2: SGHTA, FQGNSA. The chain's CDR3 is CASSPDRDGTGELFF. DNA for the CDR3: TGTGCCAGCAGCCCCGACAGGGATGGGACCGGGGAGCTGTTTTTT.

This chain joins TRBV15 and TRBJ1-2; perhaps TRBD1 as D (5 bases). From germline, CDR1 is LNHNV and CDR2 YYDKDF (reference sequence). Trimming pared 5 bases from V and 6 bases from J, leaving 19 bases between. The CDR3 loop spans 15 amino acids. CDR3 in amino acids: CATSSRRDFSNGYTF. The CDR3 DNA reads TGTGCCACCAGCTCCCGCAGGGATTTTTCGAATGGCTACACCTTC.

There are a few counts of this clonotype. This chain links TRBV9 with TRBJ2-7; D unclear. Germline-derived CDR1 and CDR2 are SGDLS and YYNGEE. The CDR3 spans 13 residues. Deletions cut 0 bases from V and 7 bases from J, with 11 bases between. CDR3 sequence reads: CASSVVQVGEQYF. The CDR3 bases are TGTGCCAGCAGCGTAGTCCAGGTTGGAGAGCAGTACTTC.

This rearrangement joins TRBV25-1 to TRBJ1-2; 7 nucleotides align to TRBD1. After removal of 10 bases from V and 6 bases from J, the junction contained 2 bases not matched to a gene. Germline V lookup: CDR1 MGHDK, CDR2 SYGVNS. CDR3 length equals 10 residues. The CDR3 region is CAKQGNGYTF. CDR3 in DNA: TGTGCCAAACAGGGGAATGGCTACACCTTC.

V gene TRBV14 combines with J gene TRBJ2-3, with D possibly TRBD2 on 5 matching bases. V shed 3 bases and J shed 5 bases, with 21 bases lying between them. The CDR3 has 17 residues. Per the germline V gene, CDR1 is SGHDN and CDR2 is FVKESK. The CDR3 protein is CASSHLDSGWLGDTQYF. Here the CDR3 DNA reads TGTGCCAGCAGCCACTTGGACTCAGGTTGGTTAGGAGATACGCAGTATTTT.

The chain has TRBV7-3 and TRBJ2-1; 10 bases agree with TRBD2. V dropped 1 base and J dropped 7; count of bases not matched to a gene: 4. This CDR3 is 15 amino acids long. The germline V gene has CDR1 SGHTA and CDR2 FQGTGA. The CDR3 coding sequence is TGTGCCAGCAGCTTAATTACTAGCGGGGAGAATGAGCAGTTCTTC. Translating gives CASSLITSGENEQFF.

The chain has TRBV19 and TRBJ1-2; 9 nucleotides agree with TRBD1. The J segment lost 8 bases and the V segment lost 4 bases, leaving 8 bases of the junction unmatched. Germline CDR1 is LNHDA and CDR2 is SQIVND (reference sequence). The CDR3 extends over 14 amino acids. CDR3: CASSTRRDRVGYTF. The CDR3, as DNA: TGTGCCAGTAGTACGCGGAGGGACAGGGTGGGCTACACCTTC. Using reference TRBV19 and TRBJ1-2 for the parts outside the CDR3, the full variable domain is DGGITQSPKYLFRKEGQNVTLSCEQNLNHDAMYWYRQDPGQGLRLIYYSQIVNDFQKGDIAEGYSVSREKKESFPLTVTSAQKNPTAFYLCASSTRRDRVGYTFGSGTRLTVV.

The sample holds one count of this clonotype. The CDR3 reads CASTPPGGTGETQYF. The CDR3 DNA sequence: TGTGCCAGCACTCCACCGGGGGGAACGGGAGAGACCCAGTACTTC. The chain carries TRBV6-1 and TRBJ2-5; 7 positions agree with TRBD2. The CDR3 totals 15 residues. The germline CDR1 and CDR2 sequences are MNHNS and SASEGT. V was clipped by 7 bases and J by 4 bases; unmatched bases: 12.

This clonotype has a handful of counts. The genes are TRBV29-1 and TRBJ2-7; possible D gene TRBD2, 6 bases. This CDR3 is built from 18 residues. Germline V gene lookup returns CDR1 SQVTM and CDR2 ANQGSEA. V lost 1 base and J 2 bases, leaving 24 bases between the germline ends. This CDR3 is CSVEAAIDSRGSPYEQYF. CDR3 nucleotides: TGCAGCGTTGAAGCCGCCATCGATAGCCGGGGGTCACCCTACGAGCAGTACTTC.

This clonotype was counted at least ten times. The CDR3 loop reads CASSDGGSPTDTQYF. The CDR3 coding sequence is TGTGCCAGCAGTGACGGGGGTAGCCCCACAGATACGCAGTATTTT. The rearrangement uses TRBV6-4 and TRBJ2-3, with D perhaps assigned TRBD1 or TRBD2 (5 bases each). The germline CDR1 and CDR2 sequences are MRHNA and SNTAGT. The CDR3 is made up of 15 amino acids. Between the trimmed V and J ends, which lost 2 bases and 2 bases, there was a span of 11 bases.

Only a few counts were recorded for this clonotype. The rearrangement joins TRBV7-3 to TRBJ2-1; 7 bases are a match to TRBD1. Trimming cost V 0 bases and J 4 bases; bases outside gene matches: 3. The germline V gene has CDR1 SGHTA and CDR2 FQGTGA. The CDR3 loop spans 15 amino acids. This chain's CDR3 is CASSLTGGEYNEQFF. The CDR3 DNA sequence: TGTGCCAGCAGCTTAACAGGGGGCGAGTACAATGAGCAGTTCTTC.

The CDR3 is CASSGTANEQFF. As DNA, the CDR3 is TGTGCCAGCAGTGGGACCGCGAATGAGCAGTTCTTC. The chain joins TRBV6-5 to TRBJ2-1; D assignment may be TRBD1 or TRBD2 (5 bases each). Trimming stripped 5 bases from V and 7 bases from J, with 9 bases between. The CDR3 covers 12 residues. The germline V gene has CDR1 MNHEY and CDR2 SVGAGI.

This clonotype was detected ten times or more. CDR3 sequence: CASSGATGPAGNTIYF. The CDR3 DNA reads as TGTGCCAGCAGCGGTGCGACAGGGCCGGCTGGAAACACCATATATTTT. The chain couples TRBV5-5 to TRBJ1-3; 7 bases agree with TRBD1. The CDR3 has 16 amino acids. Germline V gene data show CDR1 as SGHKS and CDR2 as YYEKEE (reference sequence). With V trimmed by 4 bases and J by 2 bases, 9 bases remained unmatched.

The chain recombines TRBV7-9 with TRBJ1-2; D might be TRBD1 (6 bases). The CDR3 is 14 residues long. Trimming removed 6 bases from V and 4 bases from J, with 15 bases in between. Germline V gene lookup returns CDR1 SEHNR and CDR2 FQNEAQ (reference sequence). The CDR3 nucleotides are TGTGCCAGCAGATCCGGGACATCTTCCTATGGCTACACCTTC. Residues: CASRSGTSSYGYTF. The full variable domain, rest sourced from reference TRBV7-9 and TRBJ1-2, is DTGVSQNPRHKITKRGQNVTFRCDPISEHNRLYWYRQTLGQGPEFLTYFQNEAQLEKSRLLSDRFSAERPKGSFSTLEIQRTEQGDSAMYLCASRSGTSSYGYTFGSGTRLTVV.

The sample holds many counts of this clonotype. This sequence joins TRBV15 and TRBJ2-5, with D possibly TRBD2 on 6 matching bases. The CDR3 extends over 19 amino acids. Per germline, CDR1 LNHNV and CDR2 YYDKDF (reference sequence). The V end lost 4 bases, the J end lost 5 bases, and 29 bases lay between the germline ends. This CDR3 reads CATSTQHRREKLRQETQYF. The CDR3 DNA reads TGTGCCACCAGCACCCAACACCGCCGGGAGAAACTCCGGCAGGAGACCCAGTACTTC.

The chain uses TRBV7-9 and TRBJ2-1, with a weak D call TRBD2 (6 bases). In germline, CDR1 is SEHNR, CDR2 FQNEAQ (reference sequence). Trimming took off 0 bases at V and 1 base at J, with 10 bases between the two ends. The CDR3 covers 16 residues. The CDR3 region is CASSLAGGLSYNEQFF. CDR3 DNA: TGTGCCAGCAGCTTAGCGGGGGGTCTTTCCTACAATGAGCAGTTCTTC.

The chain carries TRBV24-1 and TRBJ2-5; 10 positions agree with TRBD2. Per the germline V gene, CDR1 is KGHDR and CDR2 is SFDVKD. The CDR3 sequence is 14 residues long. The trim removed 9 bases at V and 4 bases at J, leaving 7 bases unmatched. The CDR3 DNA reads as TGTGCCACCGGACCTAGCGGGAGTGGAGAGACCCAGTACTTC. Translated: CATGPSGSGETQYF.

This CDR3 reads CASRTTGRGGQTQYF. The DNA for the CDR3 is TGTGCCAGCAGGACGACAGGGAGGGGCGGGCAGACCCAGTACTTC. The chain combines TRBV25-1 with TRBJ2-5, with D possibly called TRBD1 or TRBD2 (7 bases each). This CDR3 spans 15 amino acids. CDR1 and CDR2 from the germline V gene are MGHDK and SYGVNS. V was pared by 6 bases and J by 6 bases, with 20 bases between.

This clonotype was recorded only once. No conserved phenylalanine or tryptophan ends this CDR3, so it is likely a read error. The DNA is left out, because the CDR3 cannot be placed on it with certainty; the CDR3 is given as TCRdb lists it. The rearrangement links TRBV3-1 to TRBJ1-3; TRBD1 reflects the table's D call only, with no check against the DNA. The CDR3 has 8 amino acids, counting both end residues. Germline loops: CDR1 LGHDT, CDR2 YNNKEL (reference sequence). CDR3 region: CASSQEGD.

The rearrangement links TRBV10-3 to TRBJ1-1, with D perhaps matching TRBD1 (6 bases). V was pared by 8 bases and J by 1 base, with 14 bases between. Germline lookup yields CDR1 ENHRY and CDR2 SYGVKD. The CDR3 length is 14 residues. CDR3 amino acids: CAIGSHRANTEAFF. For the CDR3, the DNA is TGTGCCATCGGCTCGCACAGGGCGAACACTGAAGCTTTCTTT.

Ten or more counts support this clonotype. The V call is TRBV5-6, the J call TRBJ2-7; 7 bases map to TRBD1. The trim removed 3 bases at V and 0 bases at J, leaving 0 bases unmatched. The germline gives CDR1 SGHDT, CDR2 YYEEEE. The CDR3 runs to 13 residues. CDR3 region: CASSWDSSYEQYF. DNA of the CDR3: TGTGCCAGCAGCTGGGACAGCTCCTACGAGCAGTACTTC.

This clonotype has a handful of counts. This sequence joins TRBV2 and TRBJ2-5; no clear D gene. This CDR3 is 12 amino acids long. With 6 bases removed from V and 0 bases from J, the gap between germline ends came to 5 bases. Germline CDR1 SNHLY, CDR2 FYNNEI. The CDR3 sequence is CASRGYQETQYF. CDR3 sequence (DNA): TGTGCCAGCAGGGGGTACCAAGAGACCCAGTACTTC.

This clonotype was observed at least ten times. The chain carries TRBV5-8 and TRBJ1-3, with D unresolved. CDR1 SGHTS and CDR2 YDEGEE come from the germline V gene. The CDR3 has 13 amino acids. V lost 2 bases and J lost 5, with 8 bases in between. The CDR3 loop is CASSLEGRNTIYF. The CDR3 DNA follows: TGTGCCAGCAGCTTAGAGGGAAGAAACACCATATATTTT.